A single sample is the source of the 15 T cell receptor beta chains below, sequenced in a study of cytomegalovirus exposure and HLA in healthy donors. The PCR made use of 60 Vbeta and 13 Jbeta primers. Clones were read by immunoSEQ multiplex PCR, and TCRdb kept only the in-frame ones, dropping some. This repertoire shows about 150,000 clones, about 70% found once; its top ten account for about 2.7%. Sequencing was done on a sample of PBMCs. Receptors originate from a man between 18 and 29 years old in good health and CMV-seronegative.

The count of this clone is one. The chain employs TRBV20-1 and TRBJ2-3, with D possibly being TRBD2 (6 bases). Germline V gene sequence: CDR1 DFQATT, CDR2 SNEGSKA (reference sequence). The ends were cut back, 3 bases at V and 11 bases at J, with 12 bases in the middle. The CDR3 spans 11 residues. The CDR3 nucleotides read TGCAGTGCTAGGGCGGGACCCTGGCAGTATTTT. This sequence encodes CSARAGPWQYF.

The chain has TRBV28 and TRBJ2-3; D not certain. V gave up 6 bases and J gave up 1 base, with 17 bases separating them. The CDR3 consists of 16 residues. CDR1 and CDR2 (germline): MDHEN, SYDVKM. The CDR3 is CASRRQQNIRTDTQYF. The CDR3 DNA reads TGTGCCAGCAGACGTCAACAGAATATTCGCACAGATACGCAGTATTTT.

This rearrangement joins TRBV4-1 to TRBJ2-7; a weak D match, TRBD1 (5 bases). Between the trimmed V and J ends, which lost 0 bases and 3 bases, there was a span of 15 bases. The germline gives CDR1 MGHRA, CDR2 YSYEKL. The CDR3 spans 16 residues. CDR3 in DNA: TGCGCCAGCAGCCAAGATGCACAGGCACCTTACTACGAGCAGTACTTC. This encodes CASSQDAQAPYYEQYF.

The chain uses TRBV5-5 and TRBJ2-3, with 9 positions matching TRBD2. The V gene end was trimmed by 3 bases and the J gene end by 0 bases; junction bases not matched to a gene: 5. Germline CDR1 and CDR2: SGHKS and YYEKEE (reference sequence). The CDR3 extends over 16 amino acids. The CDR3 here is CASSYLAGISTDTQYF. Written as DNA, the CDR3 is TGTGCCAGCAGCTATCTAGCGGGGATTAGCACAGATACGCAGTATTTT.

The chain combines TRBV6-5 with TRBJ2-7, with D perhaps matching TRBD1 (6 bases). CDR1 and CDR2 (germline): MNHEY, SVGAGI. CDR3 length equals 13 residues. The V end was cut by 6 bases, the J end by 6 bases, with 15 bases between. CDR3 DNA: TGTGCCAGCAGGGCCTATGGACAGACCGAGCAGTACGTC. Its protein is CASRAYGQTEQYV.

Regarding this clone: A read error may account for a junction end that differs from germline. The chain joins TRBV30 to TRBJ2-4; D is possibly TRBD2 (7 bases). CDR3 length equals 14 residues. CDR1 is GTSNPN, CDR2 SVGIG, per germline (reference sequence). The CDR3 DNA is TGTGCCTGGAGTGTAGGGGGGGCGAGGAACAGTCAGTACTTC. Its translation is CAWSVGGARNSQYF.

The gene calls are TRBV6-4 and TRBJ1-2; D ambiguous. The CDR3 has 12 amino acids. Looked up from germline, CDR1 is MRHNA and CDR2 is SNTAGT. V dropped 4 bases and J dropped 5 bases, with 8 bases sitting between them. CDR3 nucleotide sequence: TGTGCCAGCAGTGTGGGAGTGTATGGCTACACCTTC. It yields the protein CASSVGVYGYTF.

This clone was counted between two and nine times. The rearrangement joins TRBV6-5 to TRBJ2-5; the D gene is possibly TRBD2 (7 bases). Trimming shortened V by 2 bases and J by 3 bases, and 13 bases separated the two germline ends. Germline CDR1 reads MNHEY; CDR2 reads SVGAGI. The CDR3 runs 15 residues. CDR3 sequence reads: CASSYRGGAEETQYF. The CDR3 DNA follows: TGTGCCAGCAGTTACAGGGGGGGGGCTGAAGAGACCCAGTACTTC.

This chain links TRBV16 with TRBJ1-1; a weak D match, TRBD1 (5 bases). The CDR3 consists of 13 residues. Germline lookup yields CDR1 KGHSY and CDR2 FQNENV. The germline V and J ends were trimmed by 4 bases and 10 bases, with 16 bases remaining between them. The CDR3 region is CASSPTAEQGAFF. DNA of the CDR3: TGTGCCAGCAGCCCCACCGCGGAGCAGGGAGCTTTCTTT.

V and J are TRBV19 and TRBJ2-3; TRBD2 matches at 11 bases. CDR1 and CDR2 (germline): LNHDA, SQIVND (reference sequence). Trimming removed 5 bases from V and 6 bases from J; junction bases left unmatched: 13. The CDR3 extends over 17 amino acids. The CDR3 reads CASSPLGSGGAGDTQYF. CDR3 bases: TGTGCCAGTAGTCCCCTCGGTAGCGGGGGGGCAGGGGATACGCAGTATTTT.

Details on this clone: Distinct nucleotide sequences in the sample also encode this CDR3. V usage is TRBV5-1 and J usage is TRBJ1-3; 7 nucleotides agree with TRBD1. After removal of 0 bases from V and 0 bases from J, the junction contained 0 bases not matched to a gene. CDR1 and CDR2 (germline): SGHRS, YFSETQ. This CDR3 contains 15 residues. CDR3 loop: CASSLGDSSGNTIYF. In DNA form, the CDR3 reads TGCGCCAGCAGCTTGGGGGACAGCTCTGGAAACACCATATATTTT. Full variable domain (remainder filled in from reference TRBV5-1 and TRBJ1-3): KAGVTQTPRYLIKTRGQQVTLSCSPISGHRSVSWYQQTPGQGLQFLFEYFSETQRNKGNFPGRFSGRQFSNSRSEMNVSTLELGDSALYLCASSLGDSSGNTIYFGEGSWLTVV.

The chain joins TRBV28 to TRBJ1-2; tentative D call: TRBD1 (6 bases). This CDR3 spans 15 amino acids. Trimming took off 5 bases at V and 3 bases at J, with 16 bases between the two ends. Germline V gene lookup returns CDR1 MDHEN and CDR2 SYDVKM. The CDR3 DNA reads as TGTGCCAGCAGTCCCCGGGGGCGGGGGGACTATGGCTACACCTTC. Translating it yields CASSPRGRGDYGYTF.

The table lists this clone with a few counts. The gene calls are TRBV19 and TRBJ1-2; no clear D. From germline, CDR1 is LNHDA and CDR2 SQIVND (reference sequence). Trimming stripped 3 bases from V and 1 base from J, with 9 bases between. This CDR3 comprises 14 residues. CDR3 sequence reads: CASSISRGNYGYTF. The CDR3 bases are TGTGCCAGTAGTATCTCTCGGGGTAACTATGGCTACACCTTC. The entire variable domain, with the rest obtained from reference TRBV19 and TRBJ1-2, is as follows: DGGITQSPKYLFRKEGQNVTLSCEQNLNHDAMYWYRQDPGQGLRLIYYSQIVNDFQKGDIAEGYSVSREKKESFPLTVTSAQKNPTAFYLCASSISRGNYGYTFGSGTRLTVV.

The chain uses TRBV2 and TRBJ1-4; 11 positions match TRBD1. CDR1 is SNHLY and CDR2 is FYNNEI in the germline V gene. CDR3 length: 16 amino acids. V trimming: 6 bases; J trimming: 0 bases; junction bases outside the gene matches: 3. The CDR3 region has the DNA TGTGCCAGCAGCGGGACAGGGGGTGCAACTAATGAAAAACTGTTTTTT. Its protein product is CASSGTGGATNEKLFF.

The rearrangement uses TRBV9 and TRBJ2-1; D is possibly TRBD2 (5 bases). The CDR3 extends over 14 amino acids. Germline lookup yields CDR1 SGDLS and CDR2 YYNGEE. V was trimmed by 3 bases and J by 2 bases, leaving 9 bases between them. The CDR3 DNA is TGTGCCAGCAGCGCGACGACTACCTACAATGAGCAGTTCTTC. Translated: CASSATTTYNEQFF.